The clone carrying this T cell receptor (beta chain) occurred a few times. No antigen is known for it. This sample was included in a study of cytomegalovirus exposure and HLA in healthy donors. Vbeta (60) and Jbeta (13) primers were used in the PCR. Original methodology: Approximately 9.9 million shared chains were among the 65 million to 85 million unique TCR beta chains that a later analysis counted. The assay was immunoSEQ multiplex PCR, and TCRdb's table has in-frame clones only and misses some. The V and J calls and clone size were taken over from that table, and D and trimming were inferred from the DNA. Among around 67,000 clones listed, roughly 66% were seen once. Whole-study results and caveats: Cytomegalovirus association was assigned to about 180 TCR beta chains. For most TCR beta V segments, an earlier analysis put the productive rate at about 87% or about 30% of the time.

The specimen was PBMCs. The source of this sequence is a woman aged 45-65 years in good health and CMV-seronegative.

CDR3 sequence: CASSLGTGYGYTF. CDR3 nucleotides: TGTGCCAGCAGCTTAGGGACAGGCTATGGCTACACCTTC. This chain uses TRBV7-6 with TRBJ1-2; 7 nucleotides line up with TRBD1. Germline assignment: CDR1 SGHVS and CDR2 FNYEAQ. The CDR3 loop spans 13 amino acids. The J segment lost 4 bases and the V segment lost 1 base, leaving 0 bases of the junction unmatched.